One and the same sample provided the 2 T cell receptor beta chains below, sequenced in a study of T cells in Graves' hyperthyroidism and ophthalmopathy. TCR beta CDR3 sequences were amplified from RNA transcripts. HTBI primers were employed in a first-round RT-PCR of the TCR CDR3. TCRdb redid the calling of the multiplex PCR reads with MiXCR, one entry per CDR3 protein. The sample carries 460,000 or so distinct CDR3 sequences, roughly an eighth recorded once. Material: blood. These receptors originate from a woman in her late teens or twenties with Graves' hyperthyroidism.

This clonotype was seen more than once but under ten times. The V call is TRBV15, the J call TRBJ1-1; no clear D. The germline V gene has CDR1 LNHNV and CDR2 YYDKDF (reference sequence). The length of the CDR3 is 17 residues. The V end was cut by 5 bases, the J end by 0 bases, with 19 bases between. CDR3 protein: CATSPTGWGRMNTEAFF. The CDR3, as DNA: TGTGCCACCAGCCCGACGGGGTGGGGTAGGATGAACACTGAAGCTTTCTTT.

This clonotype was found many times. CDR3 loop: CASILLGATGGYTF. CDR3 in DNA: TGTGCCAGCATTTTGCTGGGGGCAACGGGGGGCTACACCTTC. This rearrangement joins TRBV12-3 or TRBV12-4 to TRBJ1-2, with a tentative D call TRBD1 (6 bases). Trimming stripped 7 bases from V and 8 bases from J, with 20 bases between. This CDR3 comprises 14 residues.